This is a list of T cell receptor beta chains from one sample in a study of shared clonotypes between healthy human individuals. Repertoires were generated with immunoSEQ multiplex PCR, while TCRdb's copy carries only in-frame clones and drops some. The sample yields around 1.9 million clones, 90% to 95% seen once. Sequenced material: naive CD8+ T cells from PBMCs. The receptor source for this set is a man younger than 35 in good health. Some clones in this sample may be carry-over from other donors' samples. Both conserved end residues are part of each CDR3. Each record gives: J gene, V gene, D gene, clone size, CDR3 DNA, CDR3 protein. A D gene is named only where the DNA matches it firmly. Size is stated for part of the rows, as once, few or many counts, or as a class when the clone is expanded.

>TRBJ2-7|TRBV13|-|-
TGTGCCAGCAGCTATACCGGGGGAAGCTCCTACGAGCAGTACTTC
CASSYTGGSSYEQYF
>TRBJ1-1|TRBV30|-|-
TGTGCCTGGAGTGAAGGGGTGAACACTGAAGCTTTCTTT
CAWSEGVNTEAFF
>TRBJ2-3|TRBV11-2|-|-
TGTGCCAGCAGCCAGAGTTGGGGCCTAGATACGCAGTATTTT
CASSQSWGLDTQYF
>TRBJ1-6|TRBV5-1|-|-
TGCGCCAGCAGCTTGGAGGGCCCTGGGGGATCACCCCTCCACTTT
CASSLEGPGGSPLHF
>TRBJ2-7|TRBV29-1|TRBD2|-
TGCAGCGTTGTACTAGCGGGGACCTACGAGCAGTACTTC
CSVVLAGTYEQYF
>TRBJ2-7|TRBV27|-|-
TGTGCCAGCAGACTACAGGGACACTACGAGCAGTACTTC
CASRLQGHYEQYF
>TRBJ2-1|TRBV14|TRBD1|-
TGTGCCAGCAGCCAAACAGGGGTTTCCTACAATGAGCAGTTCTTC
CASSQTGVSYNEQFF
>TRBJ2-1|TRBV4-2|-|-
TGTGCCAGCAGCCGGACGAGCTCCTACAATGAGCAGTTCTTC
CASSRTSSYNEQFF
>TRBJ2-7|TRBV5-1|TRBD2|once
TGCGCCAGCAGCGACGAACTAGCGGGAGGGTACGAGCAGTACTTC
CASSDELAGGYEQYF
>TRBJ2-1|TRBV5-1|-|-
TGCGCCAGCGGTCCGAGTAATGAGCAGTTCTTC
CASGPSNEQFF
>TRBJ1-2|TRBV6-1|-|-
TGTGCCAGCAGTGAATTGACGGGGGCGTTGGACTATGGCTACACCTTC
CASSELTGALDYGYTF
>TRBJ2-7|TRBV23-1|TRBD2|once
TGCGCCAGCAGTCACCCCGTCGCTAGCGGGAGTACGCACGAGCAGTACTTC
CASSHPVASGSTHEQYF
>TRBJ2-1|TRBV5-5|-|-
TGTGCCAGCAGCTTCGACCGCTCCTACAATGAGCAGTTCTTC
CASSFDRSYNEQFF
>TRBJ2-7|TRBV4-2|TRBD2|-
TGTGCCAGCAGCCAAGACCCCGGGGGACTAGCGGTCTACGAGCAGTACTTC
CASSQDPGGLAVYEQYF
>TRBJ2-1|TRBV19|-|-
TGTGCCAGTAGTCCCAGTCAGGGTACCTTATCGTTCTTC
CASSPSQGTLSFF
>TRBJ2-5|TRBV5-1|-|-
TGCGCCAGCAGCTTGGCCGCTAGCGCGGTGGGGGAGACCCAGTACTTC
CASSLAASAVGETQYF
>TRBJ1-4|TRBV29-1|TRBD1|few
TGCAGCGGGAGGACAGGGGCTAATGAAAAACTGTTTTTT
CSGRTGANEKLFF
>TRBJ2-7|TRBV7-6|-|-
TGTGCCAGCAGCTTAGATACAAACGGGCCCTACGAGCAGTACTTC
CASSLDTNGPYEQYF
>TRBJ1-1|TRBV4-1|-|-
TGCGCCATTCGACCCCAGGAACACACTGAAGCTTTCTTT
CAIRPQEHTEAFF
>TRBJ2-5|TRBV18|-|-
TGTGCCAGCTCAAGACAGAATGGGGACAAAGAGACCCAGTACTTC
CASSRQNGDKETQYF
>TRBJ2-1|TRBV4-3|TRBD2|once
TGCGCCAGCAGCCAAGATCTGGAGCGGGAGGACTACAATGAGCAGTTCTTC
CASSQDLEREDYNEQFF
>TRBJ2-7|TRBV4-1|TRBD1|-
TGCGCCAGCAGCCTCGGGACAGAGTACGAGCAGTACTTC
CASSLGTEYEQYF
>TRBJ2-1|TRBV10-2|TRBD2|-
TGCGCCAGCAGTGAGCAAAGACTAGCGGGAGGGGGGAGTGAGCAGTTCTTC
CASSEQRLAGGGSEQFF